These 30 T cell receptor beta chains originate from one sample sequenced in a study of Graves' ophthalmopathy and Graves' hyperthyroidism. Amplified material comprised TCR beta CDR3 regions derived from RNA transcripts. The workflow started with a first-round RT-PCR run with HTBI primers and then moved on to a second-round multiplex PCR. Using its own MiXCR run on the multiplex PCR reads, TCRdb lists one record per CDR3 protein. There are around 600,000 distinct CDR3 sequences in the sample; about two fifths occur only once, and around 3.3% lies in the top ten. The sequenced material came from peripheral blood. These receptors all stem from an adult man with Graves' ophthalmopathy.

This clonotype was detected a few times. In DNA form, the CDR3 reads TGTGCCAGCAGCTTAATCGGCGGGAGCGGCGAGCAGTACTTC. Translated: CASSLIGGSGEQYF. V gene TRBV7-3 combines with J gene TRBJ2-7, with TRBD2 matching over 7 bases. The CDR3 extends over 14 amino acids. Per germline, CDR1 SGHTA and CDR2 FQGTGA. V trimming: 1 base; J trimming: 6 bases; junction bases outside the gene matches: 6.

This clonotype was seen a handful of times. The chain combines TRBV7-9 with TRBJ2-3; 7 positions agree with TRBD1. Trimming removed 2 bases from V and 1 base from J; junction bases left unmatched: 3. The CDR3 spans 15 residues. CDR1 and CDR2 from the germline V gene are SEHNR and FQNEAQ (reference sequence). The CDR3 sequence: CASSLRQGGTDTQYF. CDR3 DNA sequence: TGTGCCAGCAGCTTACGACAGGGAGGCACAGATACGCAGTATTTT.

The rearrangement uses TRBV2 and TRBJ2-2, with TRBD1 as a possible D gene (6 bases). Between the trimmed V and J ends, which lost 8 bases and 4 bases, there was a span of 17 bases. This CDR3 has 15 amino acids. The germline V gene encodes CDR1 SNHLY and CDR2 FYNNEI. The CDR3 loop reads CASQGHRAATGELFF. CDR3 nucleotides: TGTGCCAGCCAGGGACACCGGGCGGCCACCGGGGAGCTGTTTTTT.

In this sample, this clonotype turned up many times. This chain links TRBV9 with TRBJ2-5; 8 bases are shared with TRBD1. CDR3 length: 16 residues. CDR1 and CDR2 (germline): SGDLS, YYNGEE. Germline trimming cut 4 bases from V and 5 bases from J; bases unmatched to any gene: 13. CDR3 bases: TGTGCCAGCAGCCCGAACCTTCAGGGGGCCCGGGAGACCCAGTACTTC. Amino acids: CASSPNLQGARETQYF.

The chain couples TRBV15 to TRBJ1-1; D is perhaps TRBD1 (5 bases). The V gene lost 4 bases and the J gene lost 10 bases, with 19 bases spanning the gap. Germline loops: CDR1 LNHNV, CDR2 YYDKDF (reference sequence). CDR3 length equals 14 residues. As DNA, the CDR3 is TGTGCCACCAGCAAGAGGCAGGGACTTGGAACAGCTTTCTTT. Residues: CATSKRQGLGTAFF.

The table lists this clonotype with many counts. The genes are TRBV15 and TRBJ2-5, with TRBD2 matching over 7 bases. The germline V gene has CDR1 LNHNV and CDR2 YYDKDF (reference sequence). After removal of 5 bases from V and 5 bases from J, the junction contained 14 bases not matched to a gene. The CDR3 spans 16 residues. This CDR3 is CATSVWSGANAETQYF. The CDR3 coding sequence is TGTGCCACCAGCGTATGGAGCGGGGCCAACGCCGAGACCCAGTACTTC.

The chain recombines TRBV7-3 with TRBJ2-2, with TRBD1 matching over 8 bases. Germline CDR1 is SGHTA and CDR2 is FQGTGA. This CDR3 has 14 amino acids. Trimming took 5 bases from V and 7 from J; bases not matched to a gene: 6. CDR3 region: CASSATGGSGELFF. In nucleotides, the CDR3 is TGTGCCAGCAGCGCTACAGGGGGAAGCGGGGAGCTGTTTTTT. Complete variable domain (other parts from reference TRBV7-3 and TRBJ2-2): GAGVSQTPSNKVTEKGKYVELRCDPISGHTALYWYRQSLGQGPEFLIYFQGTGAADDSGLPNDRFFAVRPEGSVSTLKIQRTERGDSAVYLCASSATGGSGELFFGEGSRLTVL.

The count of this clonotype is one. The chain links TRBV2 to TRBJ2-5; possibly TRBD1 or TRBD2 for D (5 bases each). CDR3 size: 16 residues. The V and J ends lost 3 bases and 3 bases respectively, with 17 bases between them. Germline CDR1 is SNHLY and CDR2 is FYNNEI. In DNA form, the CDR3 reads TGTGCCAGCAGTGAGGGGACCGTCGGGCCAGAAGAGACCCAGTACTTC. Amino acid sequence: CASSEGTVGPEETQYF.

The V call is TRBV24-1, the J call TRBJ1-5, with D tentatively TRBD1 (5 bases). This CDR3 comprises 16 residues. Per germline, CDR1 KGHDR and CDR2 SFDVKD. Trimming removed 7 bases from V and 5 bases from J, with 20 bases in between. In DNA form, the CDR3 reads TGTGCCACCAGGGAACTTAGGACCCTGGGGGATCAGCCCCAGCATTTT. This translates into CATRELRTLGDQPQHF.

This clonotype came up many times. This chain links TRBV5-1 with TRBJ2-5; weak D call: TRBD1 (6 bases). The CDR3 length is 14 residues. The V gene's germline CDR1 is SGHRS and CDR2 YFSETQ. V was pared by 0 bases and J by 5 bases, with 11 bases between. The CDR3 DNA reads TGCGCCAGCAGCTTGGACAGGGTCCACGAGACCCAGTACTTC. Translation gives CASSLDRVHETQYF. The full variable domain, rest sourced from reference TRBV5-1 and TRBJ2-5, is KAGVTQTPRYLIKTRGQQVTLSCSPISGHRSVSWYQQTPGQGLQFLFEYFSETQRNKGNFPGRFSGRQFSNSRSEMNVSTLELGDSALYLCASSLDRVHETQYFGPGTRLLVL.

This chain uses TRBV6-5 with TRBJ1-1; D may be TRBD1 (5 bases). V was trimmed by 2 bases and J by 6 bases, leaving 19 bases between them. This CDR3 has 16 residues. Germline CDR1 is MNHEY and CDR2 is SVGAGI. The CDR3 coding sequence is TGTGCCAGCAGTTACCTTTTTTCGGGGGGGGACGCTGAAGCTTTCTTT. It translates to CASSYLFSGGDAEAFF.

This clonotype has only one observation. V gene TRBV19 combines with J gene TRBJ1-5, with 9 nucleotides matching TRBD1. V shed 3 bases, J shed 1 base, and the junction held 13 bases outside the gene matches. There are 19 residues in the CDR3. In germline, CDR1 is LNHDA, CDR2 SQIVND (reference sequence). The CDR3 region has the DNA TGTGCCAGTAGTATCCGGGGGGGGACAGGGTTTTTCAGCAATCAGCCCCAGCATTTT. Translating it yields CASSIRGGTGFFSNQPQHF.

This chain joins TRBV7-9 and TRBJ1-6; 9 positions match TRBD1. V lost 5 bases, J lost 9 bases, and 11 bases stayed unmatched. This CDR3 spans 16 amino acids. Per germline, CDR1 SEHNR and CDR2 FQNEAQ (reference sequence). CDR3 DNA sequence: TGTGCCAGCAGCCCAGATAACAGGGGGCCTTCTTCACCCCTCCACTTT. It yields the protein CASSPDNRGPSSPLHF.

At least ten counts were recorded for this clonotype. V usage is TRBV15 and J usage is TRBJ1-2; tentative D call: TRBD1 (6 bases). Germline assignment: CDR1 LNHNV and CDR2 YYDKDF (reference sequence). Trimming pared 0 bases from V and 4 bases from J, leaving 15 bases between. The CDR3 has 16 amino acids. The CDR3 DNA follows: TGTGCCACCAGCAGAGATTCACAGGGATGGGCCTATGGCTACACCTTC. Protein sequence: CATSRDSQGWAYGYTF.

Ten or more counts support this clonotype. V is TRBV10-3 and J is TRBJ2-7; the D is unclear. The V gene's germline CDR1 is ENHRY and CDR2 SYGVKD. Deletions cut 5 bases from V and 11 bases from J, with 16 bases between. This CDR3 has 12 amino acids. CDR3 DNA: TGTGCCATCAGTAAAAAGGTTGCATCCGAGTACTTC. It is translated as CAISKKVASEYF.

This clonotype was detected only once. One base away lies a much larger clone, so this may be a sequencing read error. The rearrangement uses TRBV10-2 and TRBJ2-7; 9 bases align to TRBD2. This CDR3 comprises 15 residues. The V gene's germline CDR1 is WSHSY and CDR2 SAAADI. V dropped 8 bases and J dropped 6; count of bases not matched to a gene: 14. The CDR3 loop reads CASGLPSGVAREQYF. CDR3 bases: TGCGCCAGCGGACTCCCTAGCGGGGTGGCCCGCGAGCAGTACTTC.

The rearrangement links TRBV7-8 to TRBJ2-7, with 10 bases matching TRBD1. Germline CDR1 and CDR2: SGHVS and FQNEAQ. V dropped 5 bases and J dropped 3; count of bases not matched to a gene: 10. This CDR3 region has 16 residues. CDR3 in amino acids: CASSPRTGGPLYEQYV. In DNA, the CDR3 is TGTGCCAGCAGCCCCAGGACAGGGGGTCCGCTCTACGAGCAGTACGTC.

This clonotype was seen many times. The V gene is TRBV6-1, the J gene TRBJ1-4; D unclear. The CDR3 contains 14 residues. Trimming took 8 bases from V and 11 from J, leaving 21 bases between them. Looked up from germline, CDR1 is MNHNS and CDR2 is SASEGT. The CDR3 coding sequence is TGTGCCAGCGAACGGGAGCCATTACTAGGGAAACTGTTTTTT. Amino acid sequence: CASEREPLLGKLFF.

This clonotype has just a few counts. This chain links TRBV4-1 with TRBJ1-1, with TRBD1 matching over 7 bases. Germline CDR1 is MGHRA and CDR2 is YSYEKL. After removal of 3 bases from V and 4 bases from J, the junction contained 5 bases not matched to a gene. The CDR3 covers 14 residues. CDR3 sequence reads: CASSQRGRLTEAFF. The CDR3, as DNA: TGCGCCAGCAGCCAGAGGGGGCGTCTCACTGAAGCTTTCTTT.

V usage is TRBV15 and J usage is TRBJ1-2; weak D call: TRBD1 (5 bases). The CDR3 is made up of 14 amino acids. V was trimmed by 5 bases and J by 4 bases, leaving 14 bases between them. Germline V gives CDR1 LNHNV, CDR2 YYDKDF (reference sequence). CDR3 region: CATSGTTGSYGYTF. The CDR3 nucleotides read TGTGCCACCAGCGGGACGACGGGAAGCTATGGCTACACCTTC.

The table lists this clonotype with a few counts. The chain links TRBV5-4 to TRBJ1-5, with TRBD1 identical over 8 bases. The CDR3 consists of 18 residues. With 4 bases clipped from V and 0 bases from J, the junction kept 12 bases outside the gene matches. Germline lookup yields CDR1 SGHNT and CDR2 YYREEE (reference sequence). CDR3: CASSRPGTGAYSNQPQHF. CDR3 coding DNA: TGTGCCAGCAGCCGTCCCGGGACAGGCGCATATAGCAATCAGCCCCAGCATTTT.

On this clonotype: Being one base from a much bigger clone, this may be a read error. The rearrangement links TRBV20-1 to TRBJ2-7; 9 bases are a match to TRBD2. The germline V gene has CDR1 DFQATT and CDR2 SNEGSKA (reference sequence). After removal of 4 bases from V and 0 bases from J, the junction contained 1 base not matched to a gene. The CDR3 spans 13 residues. CDR3 sequence (DNA): TGCAGTGCTATAGCGGGAGACTCCTACGAGCAGTACTTC. It encodes CSAIAGDSYEQYF.

The sample holds many counts of this clonotype. J is TRBJ1-3 and V is TRBV2, with a tentative D call TRBD1 (6 bases). Looked up from germline, CDR1 is SNHLY and CDR2 is FYNNEI. V dropped 2 bases and J dropped 2 bases, with 10 bases sitting between them. This CDR3 is 15 amino acids long. CDR3 protein: CASSEQAGAGNTIYF. DNA of the CDR3: TGTGCCAGCAGTGAACAGGCAGGGGCTGGAAACACCATATATTTT.

The gene calls are TRBV4-1 and TRBJ2-7; D gene uncertain. CDR3 length equals 12 residues. Germline V gives CDR1 MGHRA, CDR2 YSYEKL. Trimming cost V 0 bases and J 6 bases, with 6 bases left between them. For the CDR3, the DNA is TGCGCCAGCAGCCAAGATGCCCCCGAGCAGTACTTC. Amino acid sequence: CASSQDAPEQYF.

For the CDR3, the DNA is TGTGCCAGCAGCAAATTTAGCGGGAGCTCCTACGAGCAGTACTTC. Protein sequence: CASSKFSGSSYEQYF. The gene calls are TRBV9 and TRBJ2-7, with 9 positions matching TRBD2. The CDR3 runs 15 residues. Germline V gene sequence: CDR1 SGDLS, CDR2 YYNGEE. V shed 4 bases, J shed 0 bases, and the junction held 5 bases outside the gene matches.

This clonotype was observed a few times. This rearrangement joins TRBV10-3 to TRBJ1-2; the D gene is possibly TRBD1 (5 bases). Trimming left V 5 bases short and J 4 bases short, with 11 bases between. CDR1 ENHRY and CDR2 SYGVKD come from the germline V gene. The CDR3 extends over 13 amino acids. The CDR3 sequence: CAISLGTAYGYTF. The CDR3 bases are TGTGCCATCAGTCTCGGGACGGCCTATGGCTACACCTTC.

The genes are TRBV29-1 and TRBJ2-5, with 7 nucleotides matching TRBD1. V lost 5 bases, J lost 3 bases, and 9 bases stayed unmatched. The germline V gene encodes CDR1 SQVTM and CDR2 ANQGSEA. This CDR3 is 14 amino acids long. The CDR3 loop reads CSVQGVWTEETQYF. The CDR3 DNA is TGCAGCGTTCAGGGGGTGTGGACTGAAGAGACCCAGTACTTC. Full variable domain (remainder filled in from reference TRBV29-1 and TRBJ2-5): SAVISQKPSRDICQRGTSLTIQCQVDSQVTMMFWYRQQPGQSLTLIATANQGSEATYESGFVIDKFPISRPNLTFSTLTVSNMSPEDSSIYLCSVQGVWTEETQYFGPGTRLLVL.

On this clonotype: One end of the junction does not line up with germline, which may come from a read error. This sequence joins TRBV5-1 and TRBJ1-1; perhaps TRBD1 as D (6 bases). CDR1 is SGHRS and CDR2 is YFSETQ in the germline V gene. The CDR3 consists of 15 residues. The CDR3 protein is CASGWGPGLNTEAFF. The CDR3 coding sequence is TGTGCCAGCGGGTGGGGGCCTGGGTTGAACACTGAAGCTTTCTTT.

This clonotype showed up many times. The rearrangement links TRBV12-3 or TRBV12-4 to TRBJ1-2, with D maybe TRBD1 (6 bases). Trimming removed 5 bases at V and 7 bases at J, with 20 bases between. This CDR3 has 15 residues. In nucleotides, the CDR3 is TGTGCCAGCAGTCCCCGGACAGTACTCTTGCGTGGCTACACCTTC. This translates into CASSPRTVLLRGYTF.

J is TRBJ1-1 and V is TRBV12-5, with D unclear. Trimming removed 0 bases at V and 0 bases at J, with 5 bases between. The CDR3 spans 14 residues. Germline V CDR1 and CDR2: LGHNT, FRNRAP. The CDR3 loop reads CASGLVVMNTEAFF. In DNA form, the CDR3 reads TGTGCTAGTGGTTTGGTAGTCATGAACACTGAAGCTTTCTTT. Full variable domain (remainder filled in from reference TRBV12-5 and TRBJ1-1): DARVTQTPRHKVTEMGQEVTMRCQPILGHNTVFWYRQTMMQGLELLAYFRNRAPLDDSGMPKDRFSAEMPDATLATLKIQPSEPRDSAVYFCASGLVVMNTEAFFGQGTRLTVV.